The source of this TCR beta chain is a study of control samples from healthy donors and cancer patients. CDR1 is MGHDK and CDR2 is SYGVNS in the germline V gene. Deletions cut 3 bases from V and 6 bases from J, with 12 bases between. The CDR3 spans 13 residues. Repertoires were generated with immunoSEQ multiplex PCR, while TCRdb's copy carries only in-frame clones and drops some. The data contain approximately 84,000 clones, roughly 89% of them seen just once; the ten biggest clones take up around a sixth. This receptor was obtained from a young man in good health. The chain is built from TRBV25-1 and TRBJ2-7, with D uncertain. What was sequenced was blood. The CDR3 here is CASSDHPAPEQYF. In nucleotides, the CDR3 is TGTGCCAGCAGTGATCATCCGGCCCCCGAGCAGTACTTC.